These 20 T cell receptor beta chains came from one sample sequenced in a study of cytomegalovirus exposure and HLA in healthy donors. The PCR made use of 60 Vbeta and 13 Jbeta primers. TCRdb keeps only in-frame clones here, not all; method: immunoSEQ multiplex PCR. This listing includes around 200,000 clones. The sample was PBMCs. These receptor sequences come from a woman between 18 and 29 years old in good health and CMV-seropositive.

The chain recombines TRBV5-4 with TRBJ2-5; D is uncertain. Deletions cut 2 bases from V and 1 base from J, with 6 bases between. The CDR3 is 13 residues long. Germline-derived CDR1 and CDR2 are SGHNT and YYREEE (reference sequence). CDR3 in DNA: TGTGCCAGCAGCTTTGGAGTCCAAGAGACCCAGTACTTC. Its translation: CASSFGVQETQYF.

CDR3 sequence (DNA): TGTGCCAGTAGTTCCCAGGGGGCGAACACCGGGGAGCTGTTTTTT. Encoded protein: CASSSQGANTGELFF. The rearrangement joins TRBV19 to TRBJ2-2, with TRBD1 matching 7 bases. The CDR3 covers 15 residues. Germline-derived CDR1 and CDR2 are LNHDA and SQIVND (reference sequence). Losses at the gene ends were 5 bases for V and 0 bases for J; bases not matched to a gene: 3.

CDR3 in DNA: TGTGCCATCAGTGACGGGTCGGGGGGGATTCAGGAGCCCCAGCATTTT. Its protein product is CAISDGSGGIQEPQHF. The chain recombines TRBV10-3 with TRBJ1-5; possible D gene TRBD1, 5 bases. Germline V CDR1 and CDR2: ENHRY, SYGVKD. The CDR3 spans 16 residues. Trimming took off 3 bases at V and 8 bases at J, with 20 bases between the two ends.

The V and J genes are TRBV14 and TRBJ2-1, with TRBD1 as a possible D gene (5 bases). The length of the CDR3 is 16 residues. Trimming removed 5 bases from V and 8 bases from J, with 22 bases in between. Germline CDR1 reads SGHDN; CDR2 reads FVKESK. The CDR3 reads CASSYFDSRPRDEQFF. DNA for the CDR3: TGTGCCAGCAGCTACTTCGACAGTCGACCCAGGGATGAGCAGTTCTTC.

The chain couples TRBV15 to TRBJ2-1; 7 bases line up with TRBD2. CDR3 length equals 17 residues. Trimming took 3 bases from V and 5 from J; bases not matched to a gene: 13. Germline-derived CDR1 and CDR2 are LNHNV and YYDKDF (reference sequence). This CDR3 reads CATSSPSGLGGNNEQFF. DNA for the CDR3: TGTGCCACCAGCAGCCCTAGCGGACTGGGGGGTAACAATGAGCAGTTCTTC.

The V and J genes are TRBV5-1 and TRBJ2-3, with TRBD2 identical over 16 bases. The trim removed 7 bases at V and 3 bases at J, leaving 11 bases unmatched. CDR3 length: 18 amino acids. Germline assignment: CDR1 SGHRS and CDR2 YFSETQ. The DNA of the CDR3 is TGCGCCAGCGGACCCGGGACTAGCGGGGGGGCGGGGACAGATACGCAGTATTTT. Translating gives CASGPGTSGGAGTDTQYF.

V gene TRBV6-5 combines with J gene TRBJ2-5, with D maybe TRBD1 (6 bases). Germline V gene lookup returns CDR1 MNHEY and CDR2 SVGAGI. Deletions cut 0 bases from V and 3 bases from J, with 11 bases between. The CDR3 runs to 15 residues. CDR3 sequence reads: CASSYSLTGKETQYF. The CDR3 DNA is TGTGCCAGCAGTTACTCCCTCACAGGGAAAGAGACCCAGTACTTC.

The CDR3 sequence: CASRDRGFDSPLHF. In nucleotides, the CDR3 is TGTGCCAGCAGGGACAGGGGTTTTGATTCACCCCTCCACTTT. This rearrangement joins TRBV2 to TRBJ1-6; 9 nucleotides line up with TRBD1. V lost 6 bases to trimming and J lost 8 bases; unmatched junction nucleotides: 5. The germline V gene encodes CDR1 SNHLY and CDR2 FYNNEI. The CDR3 runs to 14 residues.

CDR3 sequence reads: CASSQDPGTGTDTQYF. Here the CDR3 DNA reads TGTGCCAGCAGCCAAGATCCGGGAACCGGTACAGATACGCAGTATTTT. The chain has TRBV4-2 and TRBJ2-3, with a tentative D call TRBD2 (5 bases). The CDR3 is 16 amino acids. The V end was cut by 0 bases, the J end by 3 bases, with 13 bases between. The V gene's germline CDR1 is LGHNA and CDR2 YNFKEQ.

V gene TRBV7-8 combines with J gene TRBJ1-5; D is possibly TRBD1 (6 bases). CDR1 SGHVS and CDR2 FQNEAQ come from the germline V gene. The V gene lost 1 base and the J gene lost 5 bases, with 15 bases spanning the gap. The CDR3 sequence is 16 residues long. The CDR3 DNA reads TGTGCCAGCAGCTTAGAGGGCCAGGGGACCCATCAGCCCCAGCATTTT. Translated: CASSLEGQGTHQPQHF. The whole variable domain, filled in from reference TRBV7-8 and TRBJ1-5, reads GAGVSQSPRYKVAKRGQDVALRCDPISGHVSLFWYQQALGQGPEFLTYFQNEAQLDKSGLPSDRFFAERPEGSVSTLKIQRTQQEDSAVYLCASSLEGQGTHQPQHFGDGTRLSIL.

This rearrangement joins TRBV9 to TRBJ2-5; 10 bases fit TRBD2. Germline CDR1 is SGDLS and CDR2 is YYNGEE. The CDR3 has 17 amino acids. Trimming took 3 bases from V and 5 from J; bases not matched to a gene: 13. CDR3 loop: CASSESGGALYGETQYF. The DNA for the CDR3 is TGTGCCAGCAGCGAGAGCGGGGGGGCATTGTACGGGGAGACCCAGTACTTC.

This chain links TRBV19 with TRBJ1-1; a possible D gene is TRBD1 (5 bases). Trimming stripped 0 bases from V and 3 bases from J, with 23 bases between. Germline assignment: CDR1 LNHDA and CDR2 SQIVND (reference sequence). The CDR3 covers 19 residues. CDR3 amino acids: CASSIDRQSRPAGDTEAFF. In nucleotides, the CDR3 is TGTGCCAGTAGTATAGACCGCCAGTCACGCCCCGCGGGGGACACTGAAGCTTTCTTT.

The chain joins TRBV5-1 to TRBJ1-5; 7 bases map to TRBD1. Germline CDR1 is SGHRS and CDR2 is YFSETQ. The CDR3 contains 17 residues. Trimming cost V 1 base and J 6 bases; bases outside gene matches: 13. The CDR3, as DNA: TGCGCCAGCAGCTTGAAGGAATTCAGGGGGGACGGTCAGCCCCAGCATTTT. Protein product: CASSLKEFRGDGQPQHF. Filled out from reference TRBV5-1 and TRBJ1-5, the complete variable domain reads KAGVTQTPRYLIKTRGQQVTLSCSPISGHRSVSWYQQTPGQGLQFLFEYFSETQRNKGNFPGRFSGRQFSNSRSEMNVSTLELGDSALYLCASSLKEFRGDGQPQHFGDGTRLSIL.

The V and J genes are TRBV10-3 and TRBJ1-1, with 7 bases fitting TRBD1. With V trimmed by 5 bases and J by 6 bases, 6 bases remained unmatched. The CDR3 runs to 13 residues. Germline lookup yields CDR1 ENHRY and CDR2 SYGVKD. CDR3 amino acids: CAISLTGRSEAFF. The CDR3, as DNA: TGTGCCATCAGTCTGACAGGGAGGTCTGAAGCTTTCTTT.

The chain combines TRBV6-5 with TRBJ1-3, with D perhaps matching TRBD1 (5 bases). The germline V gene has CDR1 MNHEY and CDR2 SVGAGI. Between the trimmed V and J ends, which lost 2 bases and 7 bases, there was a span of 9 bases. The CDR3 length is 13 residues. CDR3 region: CASSYRGGNTIYF. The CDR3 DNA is TGTGCCAGCAGTTACAGGGGAGGGAACACCATATATTTT.

The CDR3 is CASSLSGGRGNYGYTF. The CDR3 region has the DNA TGTGCCAGCAGTTTATCAGGGGGAAGGGGTAACTATGGCTACACCTTC. The V and J genes are TRBV28 and TRBJ1-2, with 7 bases that match TRBD1. Germline values: CDR1 MDHEN, CDR2 SYDVKM. CDR3 size: 16 residues. J gave up 1 base and V 1 base, and 6 bases lay outside the gene matches.

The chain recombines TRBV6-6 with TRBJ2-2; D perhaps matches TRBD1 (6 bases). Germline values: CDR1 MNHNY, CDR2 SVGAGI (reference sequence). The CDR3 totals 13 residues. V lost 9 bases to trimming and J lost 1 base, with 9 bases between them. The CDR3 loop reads CASWGRNTGELFF. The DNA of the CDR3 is TGTGCCAGTTGGGGGCGGAACACCGGGGAGCTGTTTTTT.

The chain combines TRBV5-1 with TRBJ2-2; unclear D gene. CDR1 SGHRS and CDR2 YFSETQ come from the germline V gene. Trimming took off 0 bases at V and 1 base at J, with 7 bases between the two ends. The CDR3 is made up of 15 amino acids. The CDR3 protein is CASSLAALNTGELFF. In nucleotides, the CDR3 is TGCGCCAGCAGCTTGGCAGCGTTGAACACCGGGGAGCTGTTTTTT.

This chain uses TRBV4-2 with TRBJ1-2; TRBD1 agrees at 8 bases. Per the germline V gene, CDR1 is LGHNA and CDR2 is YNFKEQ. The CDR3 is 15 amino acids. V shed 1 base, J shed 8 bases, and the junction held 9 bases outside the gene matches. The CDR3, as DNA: TGTGCCAGCAGCCAAGCGGACAGGGCCTTTCTCGGCTACACCTTC. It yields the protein CASSQADRAFLGYTF.

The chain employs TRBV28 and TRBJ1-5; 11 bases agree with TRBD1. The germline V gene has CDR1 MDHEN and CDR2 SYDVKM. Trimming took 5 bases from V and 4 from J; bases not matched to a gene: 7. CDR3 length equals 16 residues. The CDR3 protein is CASSLGGTGGNQPQHF. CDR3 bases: TGTGCCAGCAGTCTGGGAGGGACAGGGGGTAATCAGCCCCAGCATTTT.